The source of this T cell receptor (beta chain) is a study of T cell repertoires in cytomegalovirus infection. On the study more broadly: Through public TCR beta signatures, both CMV infection and matching HLA type were indicated.

The CDR3 runs 14 residues. Trimming stripped 5 bases from V and 5 bases from J, with 12 bases between. CDR1 is LNHNV and CDR2 is YYDKDF in the germline V gene (reference sequence). MiXCR was run by TCRdb on the reads, yielding one entry per CDR3 protein. The sample has around 440,000 distinct CDR3 sequences; approximately 11% are singletons. Overall study findings and caveats: CMV-specific HLA-C-restricted TCR beta clonotypes dominated the ex vivo response. Carriers of CMV plus the relevant HLA were identified by cumulative public TCR beta family frequency.

With respect to this clonotype: The antigen remains undetermined.

The sequence was obtained from a human donor in good health (CMV status not recorded). Some clones in this sample may be carry-over from other donors' samples. Material for sequencing was PBMCs. The gene calls are TRBV15 and TRBJ2-2, with D unresolved. The CDR3 region has the DNA TGTGCCACCAGCCCTATCAGAAGGACCGGGGAGCTGTTTTTT. It codes for CATSPIRRTGELFF. The whole variable domain, remainder taken from reference TRBV15 and TRBJ2-2, is DAMVIQNPRYQVTQFGKPVTLSCSQTLNHNVMYWYQQKSSQAPKLLFHYYDKDFNNEADTPDNFQSRRPNTSFCFLDIRSPGLGDTAMYLCATSPIRRTGELFFGEGSRLTVL.